One and the same sample provided the 4 T cell receptor beta chains below, sequenced in a study of T cells in women clearing cervical HPV infection (dated 2018 in TCRdb). Library preparation employed the immunoSEQ multiplex PCR assay. Not all clones reach the TCRdb copy of this immuneACCESS table, which keeps in-frame sequences only. Checked studies attribute under half of the gap to unresolved V genes and leave the rest unexplained. The sample has about 44,000 clones on record. Clones ranked in the top ten supply more than 1% of the sample. Sequenced input: blood buffy coat. The receptor source for this set is a woman aged 18-69 years with a cervical HPV16 infection that either progressed to CIN3+ or cleared (not recorded which).

About this clone itself: The observed sequence ends 3 residues before the CDR3 terminus, with the missing tail filled in from the germline J gene. The chain uses TRBV18 and TRBJ2-4; 7 positions match TRBD2. The CDR3 loop spans 12 amino acids. Germline V gene data show CDR1 as KGHSH and CDR2 as LQKENI. Partial CDR3 DNA: TGTGCCAGCTCAACCGTAGGGGAGGGT. Translating it yields CASSTVGEG. The whole CDR3 protein reads CASSTVGEGQYF.

In regard to this clone: Read sequence stops 3 residues before the CDR3 end, and the germline J gene provides the missing end. The chain has TRBV2 and TRBJ2-3; D is ambiguous. With 1 base removed from V and 0 bases from J, the gap between germline ends came to 8 bases. Germline-derived CDR1 and CDR2 are SNHLY and FYNNEI. CDR3 size: 15 residues. CDR3 region: CASSEVRSSTDTQYF. The DNA read from the CDR3 is TGTGCCAGCAGTGAAGTGCGCTCTAGCACAGATACG.

As concerns this clone: Read sequence stops 3 residues before the CDR3 end, and the germline J gene provides the missing end. The V and J genes are TRBV29-1 and TRBJ1-1, with D possibly matching TRBD1 (5 bases). This CDR3 comprises 11 residues. Germline V gene sequence: CDR1 SQVTM, CDR2 ANQGSEA. V was cut by 6 bases and J by 6 bases, with 11 bases left in between. The CDR3 bases that were read are TGCAGCGTAATGGGGGGGTCTGAA. It yields the protein CSVMGGSE. The full CDR3 sequence reads CSVMGGSEAFF.

As to this clone: The read ends 3 residues shy of where the CDR3 ends; the end is completed using the germline J gene. V is TRBV6-2 or TRBV6-3 and J is TRBJ1-2; 8 bases agree with TRBD1. The length of the CDR3 is 15 residues. Germline values: CDR1 MNHEY, CDR2 SVGEGT. The J segment lost 7 bases and the V segment lost 0 bases, leaving 7 bases of the junction unmatched. CDR3 bases read: TGTGCCAGCAGTTACTCCAGCAGGGGGCTGAGTGGC. This encodes CASSYSSRGLSG. The whole CDR3 sequence reads CASSYSSRGLSGYTF.